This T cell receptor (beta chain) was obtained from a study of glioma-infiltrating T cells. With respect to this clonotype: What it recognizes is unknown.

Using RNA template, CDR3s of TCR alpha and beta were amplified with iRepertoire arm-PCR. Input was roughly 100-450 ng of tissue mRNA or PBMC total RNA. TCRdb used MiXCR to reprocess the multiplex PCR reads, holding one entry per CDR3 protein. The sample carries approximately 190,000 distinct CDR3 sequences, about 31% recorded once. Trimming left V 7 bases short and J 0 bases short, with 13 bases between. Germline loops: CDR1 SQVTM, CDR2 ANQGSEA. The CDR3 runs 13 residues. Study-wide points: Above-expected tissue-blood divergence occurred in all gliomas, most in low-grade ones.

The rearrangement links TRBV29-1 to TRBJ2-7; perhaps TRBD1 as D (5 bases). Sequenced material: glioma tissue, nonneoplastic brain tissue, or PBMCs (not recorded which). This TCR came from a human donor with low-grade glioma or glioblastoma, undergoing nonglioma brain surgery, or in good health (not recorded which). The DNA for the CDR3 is TGCAGCGCTCGGACACGGGCCTCCTACGAGCAGTACTTC. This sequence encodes CSARTRASYEQYF.